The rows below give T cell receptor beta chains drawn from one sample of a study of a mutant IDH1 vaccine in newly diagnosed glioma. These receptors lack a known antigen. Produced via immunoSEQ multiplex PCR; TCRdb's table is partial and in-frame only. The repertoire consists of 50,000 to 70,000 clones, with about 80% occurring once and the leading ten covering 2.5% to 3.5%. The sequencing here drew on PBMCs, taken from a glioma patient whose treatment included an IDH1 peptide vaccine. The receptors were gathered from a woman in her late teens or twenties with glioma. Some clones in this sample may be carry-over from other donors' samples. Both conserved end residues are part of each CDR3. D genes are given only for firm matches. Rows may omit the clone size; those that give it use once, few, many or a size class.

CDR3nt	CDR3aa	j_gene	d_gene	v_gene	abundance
TGCAGCGTCGCGCCGAGGGCTCTACCCCAAGGCACTGAAGCTTTCTTT	CSVAPRALPQGTEAFF	TRBJ1-1	-	TRBV29-1	few
TGTGCCAGTCATAGCGGGATCAACACCGGGGAGCTGTTTTTT	CASHSGINTGELFF	TRBJ2-2	TRBD2	TRBV19	-
TGTGCCAGCAGCTCCTGGGCTGGGTACGAGCAGTACTTC	CASSSWAGYEQYF	TRBJ2-7	-	TRBV5-6	-
TGTGCCAGCAGCTTAGGCCGAGGCCAAGGCTACGAGCAGTACTTC	CASSLGRGQGYEQYF	TRBJ2-7	-	TRBV11-2	-
TGTGCCACCAGCAGAGATCCGGCTAGCGGGGGCGAGACCCAGTACTTC	CATSRDPASGGETQYF	TRBJ2-5	TRBD2	TRBV15	once
TGTGCCAGTAGTAGAGAGGGACTAGCGAACAATGAGCAGTTCTTC	CASSREGLANNEQFF	TRBJ2-1	TRBD2	TRBV19	-
TGTGCCACCGGGCAAGAGACCCAGTACTTC	CATGQETQYF	TRBJ2-5	-	TRBV7-9	few
TGCAGCGCCCAGGGGGCGCTGGGCGGGGAGCTGTTTTTT	CSAQGALGGELFF	TRBJ2-2	TRBD1	TRBV29-1	-
TGTGCCAGCTCACCTAATACAGGGCGAGTGGGGGAAAAACTGTTTTTT	CASSPNTGRVGEKLFF	TRBJ1-4	-	TRBV18	-
TGTGCCAGCAGTCTGGACAGGGGGCGTCTGCCCCAGCATTTT	CASSLDRGRLPQHF	TRBJ1-5	TRBD1	TRBV6-6	-
TGTGCCAGCAGCTTAAGCGGGCGCATCACTGAAGCTTTCTTT	CASSLSGRITEAFF	TRBJ1-1	-	TRBV7-3	-
TGTGCCAGCAGTTCAAAGGGACAGGGCTCTGGAAACACCATATATTTT	CASSSKGQGSGNTIYF	TRBJ1-3	TRBD1	TRBV6-6	-
TGCGCCAGCAGCCAAGATAAGGGCCCGGGCTATGGCTACACCTTC	CASSQDKGPGYGYTF	TRBJ1-2	-	TRBV4-3	-
TGCGCCAGCAGCCAAGTAGCGGCCACCGGGGAGCTGTTTTTT	CASSQVAATGELFF	TRBJ2-2	-	TRBV4-1	-
TGCAGCGTGATAACCGGGACAGGGGGTACGGATACGCAGTATTTT	CSVITGTGGTDTQYF	TRBJ2-3	TRBD1	TRBV29-1	-
TGTGCCAGCAGACTCACACCGGGACTAGCGGGAGGAGAGACCCAGTACTTC	CASRLTPGLAGGETQYF	TRBJ2-5	TRBD2	TRBV11-3	few
TGTGCCTGGAGTGCCGGGACCGTGAACACTGAAGCTTTCTTT	CAWSAGTVNTEAFF	TRBJ1-1	-	TRBV30	-
TGTGCCAGCTCACCACCGGGGGGCACAGATACGCAGTATTTT	CASSPPGGTDTQYF	TRBJ2-3	-	TRBV18	-
TGTGCCAGCAGCCCGGGACAGGGGGCAAGAGACACTGAAGCTTTCTTT	CASSPGQGARDTEAFF	TRBJ1-1	TRBD1	TRBV7-9	-
TGTGCCTGGAGCGTATTGGGCAATCAGCCCCAGCATTTT	CAWSVLGNQPQHF	TRBJ1-5	-	TRBV30	few
TGTGCCAGCAGCTTTGACAGGGGGGATTCACCCCTCCACTTT	CASSFDRGDSPLHF	TRBJ1-6	TRBD1	TRBV7-8	-
TGCGCCAGCAGCTTGGAGTTTAGGCGGAACACCGGGGAGCTGTTTTTT	CASSLEFRRNTGELFF	TRBJ2-2	-	TRBV5-1	-
TGTGCCATCAGTGGATTTGGGGGTGGGAACACTGAAGCTTTCTTT	CAISGFGGGNTEAFF	TRBJ1-1	-	TRBV10-3	-
TGTGCCAGCAGCGTAAGACTAGCGGGAGGAGGGACGAACACCGGGGAGCTGTTTTTT	CASSVRLAGGGTNTGELFF	TRBJ2-2	TRBD2	TRBV9	-
TGTGCCAGTAGTATATTCGCAGCCCGCTCTGGAAACACCATATATTTT	CASSIFAARSGNTIYF	TRBJ1-3	-	TRBV19	-
TGTGCCAGCACACTTGCCGGGACGATTTCCTACGAGCAGTACTTC	CASTLAGTISYEQYF	TRBJ2-7	-	TRBV2	-
TGCGCCAGCAGTGAGTCTAGCGATTCGAACACCGGGGAGCTGTTTTTT	CASSESSDSNTGELFF	TRBJ2-2	-	TRBV10-1	-
TGTGCCAGCAGCGAAGCCCGCGGGGCTGGCTACACCTTC	CASSEARGAGYTF	TRBJ1-2	-	TRBV7-9	-
TGTGCCAGCAGCTTAGGAGGGACTAGCAGCGATACGCAGTATTTT	CASSLGGTSSDTQYF	TRBJ2-3	TRBD2	TRBV7-2	-
TGTGCCAGCGCCCCGGGTGGAGGAAATCAGCCCCAGCATTTT	CASAPGGGNQPQHF	TRBJ1-5	-	TRBV6-6	-
TGTGCCACCAGCGGGGAAGGGTATGGCTACACCTTC	CATSGEGYGYTF	TRBJ1-2	-	TRBV15	-
TGTGCTAGCAGTGAAACAGGGACTTACAACTATGGCTACACCTTC	CASSETGTYNYGYTF	TRBJ1-2	-	TRBV2	-
TGTGCCAGCAGGCGACTAGGGGAGCAGTACTTC	CASRRLGEQYF	TRBJ2-7	-	TRBV5-6	-
TGTGCCACCAGCACGCAAATGGGGGGTTGGACCTTC	CATSTQMGGWTF	TRBJ1-2	-	TRBV15	-
TGTGCCAGCGCCGGGACAGGGGCCGGGCAGTACTTC	CASAGTGAGQYF	TRBJ2-7	TRBD1	TRBV7-9	-
TGTGCCAGCAGCTGGAGGGGGTCAGGGGTTACTGAAGCTTTCTTT	CASSWRGSGVTEAFF	TRBJ1-1	-	TRBV5-6	-
TGTGCCAGCAGCTTAGTGGCGGGGGGGCAGAAAGAGCAGTACTTC	CASSLVAGGQKEQYF	TRBJ2-7	TRBD2	TRBV7-2	-
TGTGCCAGCAGCATGCTGGACAGCAACACTGAAGCTTTCTTT	CASSMLDSNTEAFF	TRBJ1-1	-	TRBV9	once
TGTGCCAGCAGAGTGGGGGGAAGCAATCAGCCCCAGCATTTT	CASRVGGSNQPQHF	TRBJ1-5	-	TRBV19	-
TGTGCCAGCAAAAGGTGGGGTGGCTATGGCTACACCTTC	CASKRWGGYGYTF	TRBJ1-2	-	TRBV19	-
TGTGCCTGGAGTGTAAAAAGGGAGTGGACTGAAGCTTTCTTT	CAWSVKREWTEAFF	TRBJ1-1	-	TRBV30	once